Sequencing of this TCR beta chain was carried out in a study of T-cell memory formation after mild COVID-19. In the study overall: Each donor largely had its own TCR clusters. Study-wide points: While clones contracting from day 15 to 85 were balanced between CD4 and CD8, later expanders leaned CD4+. Contracting clones localized mainly to CM and EM when CD4+ and mainly to EMRA when CD8+.

CDR3 length: 17 residues. V shed 2 bases and J 5 bases; nucleotides not matched to a gene: 11. Germline assignment: CDR1 DFQATT and CDR2 SNEGSKA (reference sequence). Sample barcodes and UMIs were carried by the TCR alpha and TCR beta cDNA libraries that 5'RACE generated with constant-segment primers. TCRdb re-derived calls from the 5' RACE reads in MiXCR, one entry per CDR3 protein. The table shows around 310,000 distinct CDR3 sequences, with around an eighth occurring only once. In the case of this clonotype: Antigen unknown.

The specimen sequenced was PBMCs or a T cell subset sorted from them (not recorded which). This rearrangement joins TRBV20-1 to TRBJ2-5; TRBD2 matches at 13 bases. This clonotype originated in a man between 18 and 29 years old who had mild COVID-19 (a few samples of this study predate the infection). Cell type and time point are not known. The CDR3, as DNA: TGCAGTGCTAGACGACTAGCGGGGGGCCATCCCGTGGAGACCCAGTACTTC. Its translation is CSARRLAGGHPVETQYF.